Shown below are 9 T cell receptor beta chains from a single sample sequenced in a study of T cells in women clearing cervical HPV infection. Sequencing used immunoSEQ multiplex PCR; TCRdb keeps in-frame clones, though not all of them. This sample contains some 37,000 clones. The material sequenced was blood buffy coat. The receptor set was obtained from a woman aged 18-69 years with a cervical HPV16 infection that either progressed to CIN3+ or cleared (not recorded which).

With regard to this clone: The read falls 3 residues short of the CDR3 end, and the missing part is taken from the germline J gene. The chain carries TRBV2 and TRBJ1-4, with D maybe TRBD1 (6 bases). Germline loops: CDR1 SNHLY, CDR2 FYNNEI. The CDR3 extends over 14 amino acids. Trimming left V 7 bases short and J 2 bases short, with 11 bases between. The sequenced part of the CDR3 DNA is TGTGCCAGCATGATGAGGGGGACTAATGAAAAA. Translating it yields CASMMRGTNEK. The CDR3, in full, reads CASMMRGTNEKLFF. Together with reference TRBV2 and TRBJ1-4, the CDR3 gives the full variable domain: EPEVTQTPSHQVTQMGQEVILRCVPISNHLYFYWYRQILGQKVEFLVSFYNNEISEKSEIFDDQFSVERPDGSNFTLKIRSTKLEDSAMYFCASMMRGTNEKLFFGSGTQLSVL.

Concerning this clone: The read ends 3 residues shy of where the CDR3 ends; the end is completed using the germline J gene. The rearrangement joins TRBV5-5 to TRBJ1-4, with D possibly matching TRBD1 (6 bases). Trimming left V 5 bases short and J 5 bases short, with 13 bases between. CDR1 and CDR2 (germline): SGHKS, YYEKEE (reference sequence). CDR3 size: 14 residues. CDR3 bases read: TGTGCCAGCAGGAAACAGGGCGCGAATGAAAAA. This gives the protein CASRKQGANEK. In full, the CDR3 is CASRKQGANEKLFF.

As to this clone: The read stops 3 residues short of the end of the CDR3; the missing end is completed from the germline J gene. The chain links TRBV7-2 to TRBJ1-4; a weak D match, TRBD1 (5 bases). V was cut by 2 bases and J by 4 bases, with 11 bases left in between. The germline V gene has CDR1 SGHTA and CDR2 FQGNSA. There are 15 residues in the CDR3. The sequenced part of the CDR3 DNA is TGTGCCAGCAGCTTAAAGGCAGGGATTAATGAAAAA. Protein product: CASSLKAGINEK. Given in full, the CDR3 is CASSLKAGINEKLFF.

Turning to this clone: The read ends 3 residues shy of where the CDR3 ends; the end is completed using the germline J gene. The V and J genes are TRBV20-1 and TRBJ2-5; TRBD1 agrees at 9 bases. The V segment lost 5 bases and the J segment 4 bases; nucleotides outside the gene matches: 8. The length of the CDR3 is 14 residues. Per germline, CDR1 DFQATT and CDR2 SNEGSKA (reference sequence). The CDR3 region is CSARRQGGLETQYF. CDR3 DNA (partial): TGCAGTGCTCGACGACAGGGGGGGTTAGAGACC.

Comment on this clone: The read terminates 3 residues ahead of where the CDR3 ends, so the germline J gene completes it. V gene TRBV28 combines with J gene TRBJ2-7, with 7 bases fitting TRBD1. Germline loops: CDR1 MDHEN, CDR2 SYDVKM. This CDR3 is built from 15 residues. Losses at the gene ends were 6 bases for V and 3 bases for J; bases not matched to a gene: 11. The sequenced CDR3 bases are TGTGCCAGCAGCCGGCCACTGAACAGGGGCTACGAG. This gives the protein CASSRPLNRGYE. The entire CDR3 is CASSRPLNRGYEQYF. Supplemented by reference TRBV28 and TRBJ2-7, the full variable domain reads DVKVTQSSRYLVKRTGEKVFLECVQDMDHENMFWYRQDPGLGLRLIYFSYDVKMKEKGDIPEGYSVSREKKERFSLILESASTNQTSMYLCASSRPLNRGYEQYFGPGTRLTVT.

Notes on this clone: The observed sequence ends 3 residues before the CDR3 terminus, with the missing tail filled in from the germline J gene. The chain joins TRBV19 to TRBJ1-2; D is unclear. The CDR3 runs to 12 residues. The germline V and J ends were trimmed by 7 bases and 3 bases, with 9 bases remaining between them. Germline V CDR1 and CDR2: LNHDA, SQIVND (reference sequence). The DNA read from the CDR3 is TGTGCCAGTAAGGGTACTTACTATGGC. This gives the protein CASKGTYYG. From start to end, the CDR3 is CASKGTYYGYTF.

A note on this clone: The CDR3 end falls 3 residues outside the read, so it is completed with the germline J gene. The chain couples TRBV10-3 to TRBJ1-6, with TRBD1 matching 9 bases. Germline V gene data show CDR1 as ENHRY and CDR2 as SYGVKD. The CDR3 runs to 17 residues. V lost 4 bases, J lost 6 bases, and 10 bases stayed unmatched. Incomplete CDR3 DNA: TGTGCCATCAGTGCGCGTTCGGGACAGGGCCTTAATTCACCC. Its protein is CAISARSGQGLNSP. The entire CDR3 is CAISARSGQGLNSPLHF.

Of note for this clone: The read comes to an end 3 residues before the CDR3 does, leaving the germline J gene to fill in the end. The chain employs TRBV20-1 and TRBJ2-7, with D possibly matching TRBD1 (6 bases). The CDR3 runs to 17 residues. V lost 1 base and J lost 0, with 19 bases in between. CDR1 DFQATT and CDR2 SNEGSKA come from the germline V gene (reference sequence). The sequenced part of the CDR3 DNA is TGCAGTGCTAGAGCAGGGCCCCCAAGGGGGAACTCCTACGAG. It codes for CSARAGPPRGNSYE. The entire CDR3 protein is CSARAGPPRGNSYEQYF.

Comment on this clone: With the read ending 3 residues before the CDR3 end, the germline J gene is used to fill in that end. The chain recombines TRBV6-2 or TRBV6-3 with TRBJ1-2; D ambiguous. Germline lookup yields CDR1 MNHEY and CDR2 SVGEGT. The CDR3 consists of 13 residues. The CDR3 here is CASSYNTGDGYTF. Incomplete CDR3 DNA: TGTGCCAGCAGTTACAACACGGGTGACGGC.